These T cell receptor beta chains were read from a single sample in a study of blood T cell repertoires in COVID-19. Measured with immunoSEQ multiplex PCR; TCRdb has only the in-frame clones, and not every one. The sample carries approximately 150,000 clones, more than 70% recorded once. Source material: peripheral blood. The receptors shown here come from a woman in her seventies who had recovered from COVID-19. The CDR3 runs from the conserved cysteine through the conserved F or W. A D gene is named only where the DNA matches it firmly. Clone size is not always given. Where it is, it says once, few, many or a class for expanded clones.

J gene	clone size	D gene	CDR3 length	V gene	CDR3 DNA	CDR3 protein
TRBJ2-1	.	.	14	TRBV27	TGTGCCAGCAGTTTAGCGCGGACCTACAATGAGCAGTTCTTC	CASSLARTYNEQFF
TRBJ2-5	few	.	16	TRBV7-6	TGTGCCAGCAGCTTAGTGGTTGCGGGGAGCCGGGCGGCCCAGTACTTC	CASSLVVAGSRAAQYF
TRBJ2-1	.	.	16	TRBV7-8	TGTGCCAGCAGCTCTGGTCTGGGCTTTTCCTACAATGAGCAGTTCTTC	CASSSGLGFSYNEQFF
TRBJ2-2	.	.	14	TRBV28	TGTGCCAGCACCCAGGCAGGGGAAACCGGGGAGCTGTTTTTT	CASTQAGETGELFF
TRBJ2-2	.	.	14	TRBV2	TGTGCCAGCACCCCCTTGAGCGACACCGGGGAGCTGTTTTTT	CASTPLSDTGELFF
TRBJ2-2	.	.	17	TRBV7-2	TGTGCCAGCAGCCCAAGGGGGGGGCAGGGGTACACCGGGGAGCTGTTTTTT	CASSPRGGQGYTGELFF
TRBJ2-2	.	TRBD1	15	TRBV9	TGTGCCAGCAGCGCCGGGACAGCGAACACCGGGGAGCTGTTTTTT	CASSAGTANTGELFF
TRBJ2-1	.	TRBD2	17	TRBV30	TGCGCCGGGCGGGGGGGTCGCGGGGGGGCGGCCTACAATGAGCAGTTCTTC	CAGRGGRGGAAYNEQFF
TRBJ2-1	.	.	15	TRBV27	TGTGCCAGCAGTTTGGGGCAGGGGGACCGGGGGGAGCAGTTCTTC	CASSLGQGDRGEQFF
TRBJ2-2	.	TRBD2	18	TRBV5-1	TGCGCCAGCAGCTTGGTACTAGCGGGGGCCGGCGGGGCCGGGGAGCTGTTTTTT	CASSLVLAGAGGAGELFF
TRBJ2-3	.	TRBD2	14	TRBV5-1	TGCGCCAGCAGGGGCGGGGGGCCTGGGGATACGCAGTATTTT	CASRGGGPGDTQYF
TRBJ1-5	once	TRBD1	15	TRBV2	TGTGCCAGCAGTACGGGACAGGTGGGCAATCAGCCCCAGCATTTT	CASSTGQVGNQPQHF
TRBJ2-7	.	TRBD1	17	TRBV11-2	TGTGCCAGCAGCGTTAGGCCTGGGACAGGGGGGCCCTACGAGCAGTACTTC	CASSVRPGTGGPYEQYF
TRBJ2-7	.	TRBD2	15	TRBV15	TGTGCCACCAGCAGAGCTACGGGAGGGCCGTACGAGCAGTACTTC	CATSRATGGPYEQYF
TRBJ2-2	.	TRBD2	16	TRBV7-9	TGTGCCAGCACCCGAACTAGCGGGATTGGGACCGGGGAGCTGTTTTTT	CASTRTSGIGTGELFF
TRBJ2-5	.	.	15	TRBV5-1	TGCGCCAGCAGCTTGGGGCGGGGAGTGGGGGAGACCCAGTACTTC	CASSLGRGVGETQYF
TRBJ2-5	.	.	12	TRBV25-1	TGTGCCAGCTCTGGGGGGTGGGAGACCCAGTACTTC	CASSGGWETQYF
TRBJ2-5	.	.	13	TRBV15	TGTGCCACCAGTCAGGGTGGGCGGGAGACCCAGTACTTC	CATSQGGRETQYF
TRBJ1-5	.	.	14	TRBV28	TGTGCCAGCGGGGTAATGGAGGAAAATCAGCCCCAGCATTTT	CASGVMEENQPQHF
TRBJ2-1	.	.	15	TRBV11-2	TGTGCCAGCAGAGAGCGGAGGAGCTCCTACAATGAGCAGTTCTTC	CASRERRSSYNEQFF
TRBJ2-1	.	TRBD2	19	TRBV18	TGTGCCAGCTCCCGAACACCCCTTGCCCGGACTAGCGGGGTTCTCGAGCAGTTCTTC	CASSRTPLARTSGVLEQFF
TRBJ2-1	.	TRBD2	14	TRBV30	TGTGCCTGCCAGCGGGGCGACTCCTACAATGAGCAGTTCTTC	CACQRGDSYNEQFF
TRBJ2-3	once	TRBD2	15	TRBV9	TGTGCCAGCAGCCCGGGACTAGTCCAGGGGGATACGCAGTATTTT	CASSPGLVQGDTQYF
TRBJ2-1	.	.	15	TRBV6-6	TGTGCCAGCAGCCCCACTGGCGGCGACTACAATGAGCAGTTCTTC	CASSPTGGDYNEQFF
TRBJ1-2	once	TRBD1	14	TRBV9	TGTGCCAGCAGCCCCCAAGTGGGGGACAGGGGCTACACCTTC	CASSPQVGDRGYTF
TRBJ2-3	few	.	14	TRBV6-6	TGTGCCAGCAGTTACTCGACTAGTGCGGATACGCAGTATTTT	CASSYSTSADTQYF
TRBJ1-1	.	.	15	TRBV5-5	TGTGCCAGCAGCTTATCCGCAGCGGGGAACACTGAAGCTTTCTTT	CASSLSAAGNTEAFF
TRBJ2-1	.	TRBD2	18	TRBV4-2	TGTGCCAGCAGCCAAGGGGCGACTAGCGGGGCCCCCTACAATGAGCAGTTCTTC	CASSQGATSGAPYNEQFF
TRBJ2-3	.	.	14	TRBV6-5	TGTGCCAGCGCGAGGGAACCAACCACAGATACGCAGTATTTT	CASAREPTTDTQYF
TRBJ2-3	.	TRBD1	15	TRBV6-5	TGTGCCAGCAGGGCCCCGGGCAGGGGGTCAGATACGCAGTATTTT	CASRAPGRGSDTQYF
TRBJ1-1	.	.	12	TRBV5-1	TGCGCCAGCAGCTGGGGGGGAGGTGAAGCTTTCTTT	CASSWGGGEAFF
TRBJ2-3	.	TRBD1	14	TRBV19	TGTGCCAGTAGGCGGGACAGGGGGGCAGATACGCAGTATTTT	CASRRDRGADTQYF
TRBJ2-4	.	TRBD2	21	TRBV28	TGTGCCAGCAGTTTCCCGTTTGTGACGGGAGGGCCGGGAATAGCCAAAAACATTCAGTACTTC	CASSFPFVTGGPGIAKNIQYF
TRBJ2-6	.	TRBD2	19	TRBV9	TGTGCCAGCAGCGGGCCCAGCGGGGCTACGGAAACTGGGGCCAACGTCCTGACTTTC	CASSGPSGATETGANVLTF
TRBJ1-3	few	.	14	TRBV7-9	TGTGCCAGCAGCCCCGGGGGCTCTGGAAACACCATATATTTT	CASSPGGSGNTIYF
TRBJ2-7	.	.	16	TRBV7-9	TGTGCCAGCAGCCCACAATTCACCCCTGGCGGTTACGAGCAGTACTTC	CASSPQFTPGGYEQYF
TRBJ2-1	.	.	15	TRBV6-6	TGTGCCAGCAGTCCCCAGGCGAGCTCCTACAATGAGCAGTTCTTC	CASSPQASSYNEQFF
TRBJ2-7	.	.	13	TRBV30	TGTGCCTGGAGTGGGCAGAACTCCTACGAGCAGTACTTC	CAWSGQNSYEQYF
TRBJ1-3	.	.	11	TRBV13	TGTGCCAGCAGCCGAGACAGAGCCATATATTTT	CASSRDRAIYF
TRBJ2-3	.	TRBD2	15	TRBV9	TGTGCCAGCAGCGTACGGGGGGGAAGCACAGATACGCAGTATTTT	CASSVRGGSTDTQYF
TRBJ2-1	.	.	12	TRBV7-3	TGTGCCAGCAGCTACCCAGACGGGGAGCAGTTCTTC	CASSYPDGEQFF
TRBJ2-1	.	.	16	TRBV7-3	TGTGCCAGCAGCCCGCAGGTGCAGAGCTCCTACAATGAGCAGTTCTTC	CASSPQVQSSYNEQFF
TRBJ1-2	.	.	14	TRBV7-9	TGTGCCACCTCACGGCCGGGTCCTAACTATGGCTACACCTTC	CATSRPGPNYGYTF
TRBJ1-4	.	TRBD1	16	TRBV27	TGTGCCAGCAGTCTCCGGGACAGGGTCGGGAATGAAAAACTGTTTTTT	CASSLRDRVGNEKLFF
TRBJ1-5	once	.	15	TRBV3-1/TRBV3-2	TGTGCCAGCAGCCAGGGGACTGATAACAATCAGCCCCAGCATTTT	CASSQGTDNNQPQHF
TRBJ2-5	.	.	13	TRBV6-5	TGTGCCAGCAGTAGGACAATTCAAGAGACCCAGTACTTC	CASSRTIQETQYF